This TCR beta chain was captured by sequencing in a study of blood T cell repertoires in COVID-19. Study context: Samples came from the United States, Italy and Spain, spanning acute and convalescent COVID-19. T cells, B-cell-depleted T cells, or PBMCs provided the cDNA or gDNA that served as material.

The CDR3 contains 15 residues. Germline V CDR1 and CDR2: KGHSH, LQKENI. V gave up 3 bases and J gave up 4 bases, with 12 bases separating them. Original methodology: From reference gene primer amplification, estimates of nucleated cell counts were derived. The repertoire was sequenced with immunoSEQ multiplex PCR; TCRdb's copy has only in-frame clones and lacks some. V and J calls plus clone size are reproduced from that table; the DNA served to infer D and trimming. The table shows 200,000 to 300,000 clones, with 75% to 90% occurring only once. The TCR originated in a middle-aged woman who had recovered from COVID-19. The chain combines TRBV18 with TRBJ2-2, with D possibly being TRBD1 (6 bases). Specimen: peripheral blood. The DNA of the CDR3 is TGTGCCAGCTCACCGCGCCGACAGGTCACCGGGGAGCTGTTTTTT. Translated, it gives CASSPRRQVTGELFF.